This TCR beta chain was found in a study of identical twins. General study findings and limits: Alpha sequences that were out-of-frame and twin-shared showed an excess of low generation probability.

The CDR3 has 15 amino acids. V lost 6 bases and J lost 3, with 17 bases in between. This clonotype was counted only a few times. The target antigen is unknown. Through template switching, a universal primer site was introduced, and the cDNA contained unique molecular identifiers. TCRdb analysed the 5' RACE reads with MiXCR anew, one entry per CDR3 protein. This sample carries 1,800,000 or so distinct CDR3 sequences, less than 40% of them seen once, and the ten largest clones take around 0.3%. The sample taken for sequencing was cord blood. This sequence originates from a newborn girl in good health. The rearrangement links TRBV12-3 or TRBV12-4 to TRBJ2-5; possible D gene TRBD2, 5 bases. The CDR3 DNA follows: TGTGCCAGCAGCGGATCAACTAGAGGCAAAGAGACCCAGTACTTC. Amino acids: CASSGSTRGKETQYF.